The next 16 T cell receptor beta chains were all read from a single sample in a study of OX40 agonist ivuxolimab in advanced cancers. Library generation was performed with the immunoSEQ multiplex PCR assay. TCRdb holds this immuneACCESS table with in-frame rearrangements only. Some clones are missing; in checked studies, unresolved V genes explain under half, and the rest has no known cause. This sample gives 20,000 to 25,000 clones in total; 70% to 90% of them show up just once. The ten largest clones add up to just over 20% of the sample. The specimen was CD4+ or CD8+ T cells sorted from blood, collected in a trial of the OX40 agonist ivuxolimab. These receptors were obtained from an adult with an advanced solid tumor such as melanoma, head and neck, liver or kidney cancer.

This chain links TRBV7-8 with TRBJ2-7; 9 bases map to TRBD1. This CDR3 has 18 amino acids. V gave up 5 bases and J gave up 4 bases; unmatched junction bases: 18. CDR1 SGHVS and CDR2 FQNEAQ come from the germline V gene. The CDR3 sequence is CASSHPVPPGDRDYEQYF. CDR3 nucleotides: TGTGCCAGCAGCCATCCCGTCCCACCTGGGGACAGGGATTACGAGCAGTACTTC.

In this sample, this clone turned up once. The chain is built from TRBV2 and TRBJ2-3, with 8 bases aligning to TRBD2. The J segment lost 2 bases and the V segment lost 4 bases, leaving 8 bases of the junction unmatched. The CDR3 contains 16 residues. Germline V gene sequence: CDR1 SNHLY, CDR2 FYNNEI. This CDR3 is CASSASGFLDTDTQYF. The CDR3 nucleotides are TGTGCCAGCAGTGCTAGCGGGTTTCTTGACACAGATACGCAGTATTTT.

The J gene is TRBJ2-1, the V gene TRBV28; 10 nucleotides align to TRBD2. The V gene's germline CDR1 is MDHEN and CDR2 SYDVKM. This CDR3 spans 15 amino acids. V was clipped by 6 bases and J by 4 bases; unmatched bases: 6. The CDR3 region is CASSLLAGWYNEQFF. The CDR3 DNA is TGTGCCAGCAGCCTACTAGCGGGATGGTACAATGAGCAGTTCTTC.

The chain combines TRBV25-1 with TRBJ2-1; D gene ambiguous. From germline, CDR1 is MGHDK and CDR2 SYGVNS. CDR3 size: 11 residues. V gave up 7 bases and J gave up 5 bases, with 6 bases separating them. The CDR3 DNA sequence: TGTGCCAGCATTTCCGACAATGAGCAGTTCTTC. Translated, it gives CASISDNEQFF.

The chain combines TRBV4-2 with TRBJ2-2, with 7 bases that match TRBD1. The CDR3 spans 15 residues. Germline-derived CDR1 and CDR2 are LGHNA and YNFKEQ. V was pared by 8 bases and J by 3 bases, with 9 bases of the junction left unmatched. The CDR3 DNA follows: TGTGCCAGCGCCGTTCGTGACAGGGACACCGGGGAGCTGTTTTTT. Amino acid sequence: CASAVRDRDTGELFF.

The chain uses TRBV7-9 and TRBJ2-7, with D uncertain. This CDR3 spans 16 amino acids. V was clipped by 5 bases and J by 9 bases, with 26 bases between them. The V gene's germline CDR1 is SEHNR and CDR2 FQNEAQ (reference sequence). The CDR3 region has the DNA TGTGCCAGCAGCGCGCGCACACGAGCCTACCTACCTGGGCAGTACTTC. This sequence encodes CASSARTRAYLPGQYF.

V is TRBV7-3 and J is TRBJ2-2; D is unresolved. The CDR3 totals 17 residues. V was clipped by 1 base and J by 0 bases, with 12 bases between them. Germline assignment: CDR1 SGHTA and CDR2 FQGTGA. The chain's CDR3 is CASSLNGPGSNTGELFF. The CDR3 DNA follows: TGTGCCAGCAGCTTAAACGGGCCAGGATCGAACACCGGGGAGCTGTTTTTT.

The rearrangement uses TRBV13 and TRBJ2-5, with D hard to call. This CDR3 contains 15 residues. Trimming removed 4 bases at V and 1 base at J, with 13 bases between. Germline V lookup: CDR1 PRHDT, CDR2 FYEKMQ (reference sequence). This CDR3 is CASSWRGVGQETQYF. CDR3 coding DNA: TGTGCCAGCAGCTGGCGTGGGGTTGGCCAAGAGACCCAGTACTTC.

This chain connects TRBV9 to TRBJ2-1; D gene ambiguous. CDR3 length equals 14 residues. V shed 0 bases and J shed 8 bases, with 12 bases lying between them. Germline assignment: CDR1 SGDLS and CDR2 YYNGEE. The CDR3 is CASSVATSVHEQFF. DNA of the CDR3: TGTGCCAGCAGCGTAGCTACGAGCGTGCATGAGCAGTTCTTC.

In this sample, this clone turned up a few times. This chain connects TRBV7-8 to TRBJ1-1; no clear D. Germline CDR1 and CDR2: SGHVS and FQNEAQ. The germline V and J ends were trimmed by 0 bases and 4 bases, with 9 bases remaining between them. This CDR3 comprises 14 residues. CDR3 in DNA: TGTGCCAGCAGCTTAGCCGGGAGTATCACTGAAGCTTTCTTT. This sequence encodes CASSLAGSITEAFF.

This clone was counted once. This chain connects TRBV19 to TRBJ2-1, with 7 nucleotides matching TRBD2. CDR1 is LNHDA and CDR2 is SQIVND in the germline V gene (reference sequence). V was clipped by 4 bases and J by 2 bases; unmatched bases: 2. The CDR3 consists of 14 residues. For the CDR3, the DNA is TGTGCCAGTAGTACGCGGGAGACCTACAATGAGCAGTTCTTC. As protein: CASSTRETYNEQFF.

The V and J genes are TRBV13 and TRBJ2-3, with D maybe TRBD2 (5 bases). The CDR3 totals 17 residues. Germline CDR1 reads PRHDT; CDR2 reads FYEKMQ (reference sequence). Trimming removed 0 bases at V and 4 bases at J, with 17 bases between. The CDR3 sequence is CASSLGFEEVGPDTQYF. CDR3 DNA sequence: TGTGCCAGCAGCTTAGGCTTTGAGGAGGTGGGCCCAGATACGCAGTATTTT.

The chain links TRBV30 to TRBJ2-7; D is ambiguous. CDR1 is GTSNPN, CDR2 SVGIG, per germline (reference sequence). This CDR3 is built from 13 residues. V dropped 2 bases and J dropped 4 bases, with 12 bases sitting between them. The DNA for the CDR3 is TGTGCCTGGAGTCATGTCGGTAGTTACGAGCAGTACTTC. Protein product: CAWSHVGSYEQYF.

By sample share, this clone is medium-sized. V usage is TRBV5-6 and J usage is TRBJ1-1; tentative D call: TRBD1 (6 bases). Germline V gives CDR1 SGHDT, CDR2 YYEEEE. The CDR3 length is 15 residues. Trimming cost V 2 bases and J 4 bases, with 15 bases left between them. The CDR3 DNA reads TGTGCCAGCAGCTTTTCGCTGCAGGGGTCCACTGAAGCTTTCTTT. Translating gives CASSFSLQGSTEAFF.

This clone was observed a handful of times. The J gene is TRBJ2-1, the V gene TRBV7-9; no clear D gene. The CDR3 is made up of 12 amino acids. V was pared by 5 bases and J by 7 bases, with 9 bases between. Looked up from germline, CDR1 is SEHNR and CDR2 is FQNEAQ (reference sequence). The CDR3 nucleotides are TGTGCCAGCAGCCGGACGGTGAATGAGCAGTTCTTC. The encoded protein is CASSRTVNEQFF.

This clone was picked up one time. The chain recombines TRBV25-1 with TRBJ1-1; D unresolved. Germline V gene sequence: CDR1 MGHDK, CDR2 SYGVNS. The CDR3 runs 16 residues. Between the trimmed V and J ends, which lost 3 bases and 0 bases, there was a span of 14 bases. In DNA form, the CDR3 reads TGTGCCAGCAGTGACTCTCTCCGGGAGTTGAACACTGAAGCTTTCTTT. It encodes CASSDSLRELNTEAFF.